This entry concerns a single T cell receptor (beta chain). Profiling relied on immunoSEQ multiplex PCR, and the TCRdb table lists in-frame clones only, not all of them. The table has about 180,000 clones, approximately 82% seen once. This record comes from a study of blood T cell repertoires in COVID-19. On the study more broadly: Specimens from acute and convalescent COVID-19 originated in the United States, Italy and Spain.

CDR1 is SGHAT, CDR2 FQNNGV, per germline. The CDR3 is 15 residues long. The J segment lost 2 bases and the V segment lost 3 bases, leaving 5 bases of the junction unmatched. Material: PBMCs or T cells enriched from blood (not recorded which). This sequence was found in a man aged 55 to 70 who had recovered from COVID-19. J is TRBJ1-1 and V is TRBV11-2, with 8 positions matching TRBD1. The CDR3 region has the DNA TGTGCCAGCAGCTTTCAGGGGGCTCCTAACACTGAAGCTTTCTTT. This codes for CASSFQGAPNTEAFF.